Listed below are T cell receptor beta chains from one sample, sequenced in a study of blood T cell repertoires in COVID-19. The method was immunoSEQ multiplex PCR; TCRdb's version includes in-frame clones alone and lacks a portion of them. The sample shows 250,000 to 300,000 clones, approximately 86% of them seen only once. Source material: peripheral blood. The receptors here all came from a man aged 25-45 years with active or convalescent COVID-19. Both conserved end residues are part of each CDR3. Fields, in order: J gene, D gene, V gene, clone size, CDR3 protein, CDR3 DNA. A D gene is named only where the DNA matches it firmly. A clone size is listed for some rows: how often the clone was seen (once, few, many), or a class if it is expanded.

TRBJ2-3 TRBD1 TRBV11-2 - CASSLGAGGPSDTQYF TGTGCCAGCAGCTTAGGGGCAGGGGGTCCATCGGATACGCAGTATTTT
TRBJ2-7 TRBD1 TRBV5-5 - CASSGDRSYEQYF TGTGCCAGCAGCGGGGACAGATCCTACGAGCAGTACTTC
TRBJ1-4 TRBD1 TRBV5-5 once CASNPVTGMNEKLFF TGTGCCAGCAACCCCGTGACAGGGATGAATGAAAAACTGTTTTTT
TRBJ2-7 - TRBV3-1/TRBV3-2 - CASSQSGGGTWEQYF TGTGCCAGCAGCCAGTCCGGCGGGGGCACGTGGGAGCAGTACTTC
TRBJ1-1 - TRBV29-1 - CSVRGGNTEAFF TGCAGCGTCAGAGGTGGGAACACTGAAGCTTTCTTT
TRBJ2-1 TRBD1 TRBV2 - CASTPGQGVRNEQFF TGTGCCAGCACCCCCGGACAGGGGGTTCGGAATGAGCAGTTCTTC
TRBJ2-3 TRBD1 TRBV30 once CAWSATGADTQYF TGTGCCTGGAGTGCGACAGGGGCAGATACGCAGTATTTT
TRBJ2-3 - TRBV6-5 - CASSYSNRATDTQYF TGTGCCAGCAGTTACTCGAACAGGGCCACAGATACGCAGTATTTT
TRBJ2-7 TRBD1 TRBV28 - CASSPPVGTGLEKQYF TGTGCCAGCAGCCCCCCCGTAGGGACAGGCTTGGAAAAGCAGTACTTC
TRBJ2-2 - TRBV7-9 - CASSLEAGGELFF TGTGCCAGCAGCTTAGAGGCAGGCGGGGAGCTGTTTTTT
TRBJ2-5 - TRBV18 - CASSPGLAETQYF TGTGCCAGCTCACCGGGCCTCGCGGAGACCCAGTACTTC
TRBJ1-1 - TRBV30 - CAWSVLGGLANTEAFF TGTGCCTGGAGTGTACTCGGGGGGCTGGCGAACACTGAAGCTTTCTTT
TRBJ2-3 - TRBV10-1 - CASSEGATDTQYF TGCGCCAGCAGTGAGGGGGCCACAGATACGCAGTATTTT
TRBJ1-5 TRBD1 TRBV20-1 - CSASGQGSGSGQPQHF TGCAGTGCTAGTGGACAGGGGTCGGGATCGGGTCAGCCCCAGCATTTT
TRBJ2-1 - TRBV4-1 - CASSQEQVGYNEQFF TGCGCCAGCAGCCAAGAGCAGGTTGGGTACAATGAGCAGTTCTTC
TRBJ2-3 - TRBV28 - CASSLIGFGTDTQYF TGTGCCAGCAGTTTAATTGGCTTTGGCACAGATACGCAGTATTTT
TRBJ1-4 - TRBV6-5 - CASSQGRYEKLFF TGTGCCAGCAGCCAGGGCAGATATGAAAAACTGTTTTTT
TRBJ1-1 - TRBV7-9 - CASSFIVGTEAFF TGTGCCAGCAGCTTTATAGTTGGCACTGAAGCTTTCTTT
TRBJ2-5 - TRBV10-3 few CAISTPQGDGGETQYF TGTGCCATCAGCACACCACAGGGTGATGGTGGGGAGACCCAGTACTTC
TRBJ2-6 - TRBV5-1 - CASSSLNATARISGANVLTF TGCGCCAGCAGCTCCCTAAACGCGACAGCTAGGATCTCTGGGGCCAACGTCCTGACTTTC
TRBJ2-1 TRBD2 TRBV5-4 many CASSSGLAGGHRNEQFF TGTGCCAGCAGCTCTGGACTAGCGGGGGGGCATCGAAATGAGCAGTTCTTC
TRBJ2-2 - TRBV6-2/TRBV6-3 - CASSYTKTSNTGELFF TGTGCCAGCAGTTATACCAAGACATCGAACACCGGGGAGCTGTTTTTT
TRBJ1-6 - TRBV6-6 - CASSSPRSNSPLHF TGTGCCAGCAGTTCCCCGAGAAGTAATTCACCCCTCCACTTT
TRBJ2-3 TRBD1 TRBV11-3 - CASSLGTGTTDTQYF TGTGCCAGCAGCTTAGGGACAGGTACCACAGATACGCAGTATTTT
TRBJ1-5 - TRBV30 - CAWSGGGELPQHF TGTGCCTGGAGTGGGGGCGGGGAATTGCCCCAGCATTTT
TRBJ1-4 TRBD1 TRBV3-1/TRBV3-2 - CASSQRDRGIEKLFF TGTGCCAGCAGCCAACGAGACAGGGGGATAGAAAAACTGTTTTTT
TRBJ2-5 TRBD2 TRBV5-1 once CASSPGGSSGVETQYF TGCGCCAGCAGCCCCGGCGGCAGTAGCGGGGTAGAGACCCAGTACTTC
TRBJ2-1 TRBD1 TRBV7-9 - CASSRHPTGRSEQFF TGTGCCAGCAGCCGACATCCGACAGGGAGAAGTGAGCAGTTCTTC
TRBJ2-5 - TRBV6-2/TRBV6-3 once CASSYSFTGRQETQYF TGTGCCAGCAGTTACTCCTTTACAGGGCGCCAAGAGACCCAGTACTTC
TRBJ2-7 TRBD1 TRBV6-5 - CASKGGTGSLYEQYF TGTGCCAGCAAAGGGGGGACAGGATCCCTTTACGAGCAGTACTTC
TRBJ2-5 - TRBV5-6 - CASSPELEETQYF TGTGCCAGCAGCCCGGAACTAGAAGAGACCCAGTACTTC
TRBJ1-1 - TRBV5-1 once CASSSQGGTEAFF TGCGCCAGCAGCTCCCAAGGGGGCACTGAAGCTTTCTTT
TRBJ1-1 - TRBV30 - CAWSKQGWTEAFF TGTGCCTGGAGTAAGCAGGGGTGGACTGAAGCTTTCTTT
TRBJ2-7 TRBD1 TRBV5-4 - CASSGGQAYAYEQYF TGTGCCAGCAGCGGGGGACAGGCTTATGCCTACGAGCAGTACTTC
TRBJ1-2 - TRBV7-9 once CASSLSTSNYGYTF TGTGCCAGCAGCTTATCTACTTCTAACTATGGCTACACCTTC
TRBJ2-3 - TRBV7-3 - CASSLSRTATDTQYF TGTGCCAGCAGCTTAAGCCGGACTGCCACAGATACGCAGTATTTT
TRBJ1-3 - TRBV3-1/TRBV3-2 - CASSQVPGAGNTIYF TGTGCCAGCAGCCAAGTTCCTGGAGCTGGAAACACCATATATTTT
TRBJ2-2 - TRBV5-1 once CASSFLQGMSGELFF TGCGCCAGCAGCTTTTTACAGGGCATGTCCGGGGAGCTGTTTTTT
TRBJ2-3 TRBD2 TRBV7-2 - CASRSGGATDTQYF TGTGCCAGCAGAAGCGGGGGGGCGACTGATACGCAGTATTTT
TRBJ2-2 TRBD2 TRBV9 - CASSAKAGGHTGELFF TGTGCCAGCAGCGCAAAAGCGGGGGGCCACACCGGGGAGCTGTTTTTT
TRBJ1-5 - TRBV19 once CASTTLRYSNQPQHF TGTGCCAGTACCACCCTTAGATATAGCAATCAGCCCCAGCATTTT
TRBJ2-3 - TRBV18 - CASSPSASTDTQYF TGTGCCAGCTCACCCAGTGCTAGCACAGATACGCAGTATTTT
TRBJ2-5 - TRBV27 - CASSLSFDSQETQYF TGTGCCAGCAGTTTATCCTTTGACTCCCAAGAGACCCAGTACTTC
TRBJ1-6 - TRBV7-9 - CASSTGQFSPLHF TGTGCCAGCAGCACCGGACAGTTTTCACCCCTCCACTTT
TRBJ2-3 - TRBV30 - CAWSVDSGSDTQYF TGTGCCTGGAGTGTAGACAGCGGGTCAGATACGCAGTATTTT
TRBJ2-5 - TRBV11-2 - CASSLHTGLQETQYF TGTGCCAGCAGCCTTCATACAGGGCTCCAAGAGACCCAGTACTTC
TRBJ1-2 - TRBV30 once CAWSVQGGLGYTF TGTGCCTGGAGTGTACAGGGTGGTCTTGGCTACACCTTC
TRBJ2-1 TRBD2 TRBV7-9 - CASSSRLATYNEQFF TGTGCCAGCAGCTCCCGACTAGCTACTTACAATGAGCAGTTCTTC
TRBJ1-1 - TRBV11-3 - CASSGRNTEAFF TGTGCCAGCAGCGGGCGGAACACTGAAGCTTTCTTT
TRBJ1-2 TRBD1 TRBV2 - CASRAGGTNTF TGTGCCAGCAGGGCAGGGGGTACGAACACCTTC
TRBJ2-3 TRBD1 TRBV5-4 - CASSLDRGHTDTQYF TGTGCCAGCAGCTTGGACAGGGGGCACACAGATACGCAGTATTTT
TRBJ2-5 - TRBV9 - CASSPGAGAQETQYF TGTGCCAGCAGCCCCGGGGCGGGGGCTCAAGAGACCCAGTACTTC
TRBJ2-3 TRBD1 TRBV30 - CAWSHEGAPMNTQYF TGTGCCTGGAGTCACGAGGGGGCCCCTATGAATACGCAGTATTTT
TRBJ2-5 TRBD2 TRBV19 - CASSISGGSSQYF TGTGCCAGTAGTATAAGCGGGGGTTCCTCCCAGTACTTC
TRBJ2-4 - TRBV27 - CASLLAKNIQYF TGTGCCAGCCTCCTAGCCAAAAACATTCAGTACTTC
TRBJ1-2 - TRBV14 - CASSPTDSLGLGYTF TGTGCCAGCAGCCCGACGGACAGCTTAGGTCTCGGCTACACCTTC
TRBJ1-1 - TRBV19 - CASSIDRFRVNTEAFF TGTGCCAGTAGTATAGATCGATTCAGGGTGAACACTGAAGCTTTCTTT